Below, 4 T cell receptor beta chains from the same sample are listed, as sequenced in a study of T cells of healthy individuals. TCRdb processed the 5' RACE reads anew with MiXCR; each CDR3 protein has one entry. There are around 83,000 distinct CDR3 sequences in the sample; about 5.5% occur only once, and about 7.5% lies in the top ten. These receptors all come from a female donor in good health.

To note about this clonotype: This could be a read error, since a much larger clone is one nucleotide away. For the CDR3, the DNA is TGCGCCAGCAGCCAAGTAGTGGGATCGGGAACAGATACGCAGTATTTT. Translation: CASSQVVGSGTDTQYF. The chain couples TRBV4-1 to TRBJ2-3; D is possibly TRBD2 (5 bases). V was clipped by 1 base and J by 3 bases, with 14 bases between them. The CDR3 is 16 residues long. Germline V CDR1 and CDR2: MGHRA, YSYEKL.

The sample holds many counts of this clonotype. The chain carries TRBV6-1 and TRBJ2-1; D possibly corresponds to TRBD2 (6 bases). The CDR3 sequence is 14 residues long. CDR1 MNHNS and CDR2 SASEGT come from the germline V gene. The V and J ends lost 2 bases and 7 bases respectively, with 12 bases between them. In DNA, the CDR3 is TGTGCCAGCAGTGAAATTTTAAGCGGGAATGAGCAGTTCTTC. Protein: CASSEILSGNEQFF.

This clonotype was seen ten or more times. The chain has TRBV4-1 and TRBJ2-3, with D unresolved. Germline V CDR1 and CDR2: MGHRA, YSYEKL. The CDR3 runs to 15 residues. Trimming removed 1 base at V and 1 base at J, with 9 bases between. The CDR3 loop reads CASSQVGLRTDTQYF. The CDR3 DNA reads TGCGCCAGCAGCCAAGTCGGTCTGCGCACAGATACGCAGTATTTT.

This clonotype has at least ten counts. The V gene is TRBV27, the J gene TRBJ2-1; 7 positions agree with TRBD2. V lost 5 bases and J lost 0; bases outside the gene matches: 7. The CDR3 runs to 16 residues. The germline gives CDR1 MNHEY, CDR2 SMNVEV (reference sequence). CDR3 region: CASSTLSGNSYNEQFF. As DNA, the CDR3 is TGTGCCAGCAGTACCCTAAGCGGGAACTCCTACAATGAGCAGTTCTTC.